The present T cell receptor (beta chain) was sequenced within a study of beta chain features in type 1 diabetes. Study findings and constraints: Type 1 diabetes patients had moderately but significantly shorter TCRB CDR3s in all four CD4+ subsets. Compared with healthy donors, patients appeared to share more similar naive, central memory and regulatory TCRB repertoires.

The germline CDR1 and CDR2 sequences are SGDLS and YYNGEE. This CDR3 comprises 13 residues. V lost 0 bases and J 7 bases, leaving 8 bases between the germline ends. One heparinised blood draw, averaging about 116 mL, came from each donor. A CD45RO/CCR7/CD25/CD127/CD95/CD27 panel sorted naive, central memory, regulatory and stem cell-like memory CD4+ cells. Since all of the isolated RNA was reverse transcribed, expressed TCRB transcripts were what got sequenced. Clones were read by immunoSEQ multiplex PCR, and TCRdb kept only the in-frame ones, dropping some. The sample comprises 250,000 to 400,000 clones, less than 15% of which are singletons, and roughly 7% rests with the top ten. In its sample, this clone was seen a few times. What it recognizes is unknown.

V and J are TRBV9 and TRBJ2-1; TRBD2 is a possible D gene (6 bases). This clonotype was obtained from a man aged 25 to 45 in good health. Material for sequencing was central memory CD4+ T cells from blood. The CDR3 spells CASSVGGLNEQFF. As DNA, the CDR3 is TGTGCCAGCAGCGTAGGAGGACTAAATGAGCAGTTCTTC. Full variable domain (rest looked up from reference TRBV9 and TRBJ2-1): DSGVTQTPKHLITATGQRVTLRCSPRSGDLSVYWYQQSLDQGLQFLIQYYNGEERAKGNILERFSAQQFPDLHSELNLSSLELGDSALYFCASSVGGLNEQFFGPGTRLTVL.